This TCR beta chain originates from a study of technical replicates of blood from a handful of donors. The CDR3 extends over 13 amino acids. V gave up 10 bases and J gave up 7 bases; unmatched junction bases: 3. CDR1 MDHEN and CDR2 SYDVKM come from the germline V gene. Produced via immunoSEQ multiplex PCR; TCRdb's table is partial and in-frame only. Found here are 60,000 or so clones, almost 97% of them singletons; the top ten hold 0.19%. Sequenced material: T cells isolated from PBMCs. This sequence joins TRBV28 and TRBJ2-1, with 14 bases aligning to TRBD2. This receptor was obtained from a human donor in good health. In nucleotides, the CDR3 is TGTGCCACCGGACTAGCGGGAGGTAATGAGCAGTTCTTC. Protein product: CATGLAGGNEQFF.